The 23 T cell receptor beta chains given below trace back to one sample, sequenced in a study of cytomegalovirus exposure and HLA in healthy donors. The study ran its PCR with 60 Vbeta and 13 Jbeta primers. TCRdb's table, derived via immunoSEQ multiplex PCR, lists solely in-frame clones and lacks some. The data contain 100,000 to 150,000 clones, about 86% of them singletons. Sequenced sample: PBMCs. The source of these receptors is a man aged 18-30 years in good health and CMV-seronegative.

V and J are TRBV11-2 and TRBJ2-3; 7 bases are a match to TRBD2. From germline, CDR1 is SGHAT and CDR2 FQNNGV. V gave up 7 bases and J gave up 3 bases; unmatched junction bases: 13. The CDR3 is 16 amino acids. CDR3 amino acids: CASTPSRGGGTDTQYF. CDR3 DNA: TGTGCCAGCACCCCCTCGCGCGGGGGAGGGACAGATACGCAGTATTTT.

The chain links TRBV7-9 to TRBJ2-3; 7 bases are a match to TRBD1. Trimming cost V 6 bases and J 6 bases; bases outside gene matches: 6. Germline assignment: CDR1 SEHNR and CDR2 FQNEAQ (reference sequence). The CDR3 length is 13 residues. This chain's CDR3 is CASREQGYDTQYF. In nucleotides, the CDR3 is TGTGCCAGCAGAGAACAGGGGTACGATACGCAGTATTTT.

The chain employs TRBV19 and TRBJ1-2; D is uncertain. Germline values: CDR1 LNHDA, CDR2 SQIVND (reference sequence). The CDR3 runs 14 residues. Trimming took 3 bases from V and 1 from J, leaving 9 bases between them. CDR3 in amino acids: CASSIPVLNYGYTF. CDR3 sequence (DNA): TGTGCCAGTAGTATCCCGGTCCTTAACTATGGCTACACCTTC.

The V and J genes are TRBV6-5 and TRBJ1-1, with D maybe TRBD1 (5 bases). The V gene's germline CDR1 is MNHEY and CDR2 SVGAGI. Trimming removed 0 bases from V and 1 base from J, with 12 bases in between. The CDR3 has 16 residues. This chain's CDR3 is CASSYSVGGANTEAFF. CDR3 nucleotides: TGTGCCAGCAGTTACTCGGTAGGAGGGGCGAACACTGAAGCTTTCTTT.

The chain has TRBV9 and TRBJ1-1, with D possibly TRBD1 on 5 matching bases. V was trimmed by 0 bases and J by 4 bases, leaving 10 bases between them. The CDR3 runs to 14 residues. Germline V gene lookup returns CDR1 SGDLS and CDR2 YYNGEE. The CDR3 nucleotides read TGTGCCAGCAGCGTAGAGCAGGGCCGCACTGAAGCTTTCTTT. Translating gives CASSVEQGRTEAFF.

The chain combines TRBV4-3 with TRBJ2-7, with D perhaps matching TRBD2 (6 bases). V was trimmed by 0 bases and J by 9 bases, leaving 15 bases between them. CDR3 length: 14 amino acids. Germline loops: CDR1 LGHNA, CDR2 YSLEER. The CDR3 bases are TGCGCCAGCAGCCAAGATGGGACGGGACTCTTGCAGTACTTC. This codes for CASSQDGTGLLQYF.

The J gene is TRBJ2-1, the V gene TRBV11-1; D is perhaps TRBD2 (6 bases). The CDR3 runs to 11 residues. The V gene lost 3 bases and the J gene lost 9 bases, with 6 bases spanning the gap. Germline V CDR1 and CDR2: SGHAT, FQDESV (reference sequence). Here the CDR3 reads CASSLGGEQFF. The CDR3 region has the DNA TGTGCCAGCAGCTTGGGAGGTGAGCAGTTCTTC.

This chain joins TRBV7-9 and TRBJ2-1; TRBD1 agrees at 11 bases. From germline, CDR1 is SEHNR and CDR2 FQNEAQ (reference sequence). The CDR3 totals 13 residues. The ends lost 11 bases at V and 5 bases at J; junction bases unmatched: 5. The CDR3 DNA follows: TGTGCCGGACAGGGGGCGTATGACAATGAGCAGTTCTTC. This codes for CAGQGAYDNEQFF.

The CDR3 spells CASSLVAGHEQYF. CDR3 DNA sequence: TGTGCCAGCAGCTTAGTGGCAGGGCACGAGCAGTACTTC. This chain uses TRBV7-6 with TRBJ2-5; tentatively, D is TRBD1 (5 bases). The better agreement between TRBJ2-7 and the DNA end casts doubt on the J call. This CDR3 is 13 amino acids long. CDR1 and CDR2 from the germline V gene are SGHVS and FNYEAQ.

The chain employs TRBV6-5 and TRBJ1-6; tentatively, D is TRBD1 (6 bases). Germline V CDR1 and CDR2: MNHEY, SVGAGI. CDR3 length: 13 residues. Trimming cost V 6 bases and J 13 bases, with 16 bases left between them. CDR3 sequence reads: CASRPQGVAPLHF. CDR3 in DNA: TGTGCCAGCAGGCCACAGGGAGTGGCGCCCCTCCACTTT.

This sequence joins TRBV27 and TRBJ1-1, with 9 bases lining up with TRBD1. The V gene's germline CDR1 is MNHEY and CDR2 SMNVEV (reference sequence). This CDR3 contains 14 residues. V lost 7 bases to trimming and J lost 10 bases; unmatched junction nucleotides: 13. Here the CDR3 DNA reads TGTGCCAGCATTAATCTCGGACAGGGGCCTCGAGCTTTCTTT. This translates into CASINLGQGPRAFF.

The chain is built from TRBV29-1 and TRBJ2-4, with TRBD1 matching over 7 bases. This CDR3 region has 14 residues. Germline loops: CDR1 SQVTM, CDR2 ANQGSEA. The ends lost 0 bases at V and 6 bases at J; junction bases unmatched: 5. The CDR3 loop is CSVEDPRQGNIQYF. DNA for the CDR3: TGCAGCGTTGAAGACCCAAGACAGGGAAACATTCAGTACTTC.

V gene TRBV18 combines with J gene TRBJ1-1; TRBD1 aligns across 7 bases. J gave up 11 bases and V 7 bases, and 13 bases lay outside the gene matches. The germline CDR1 and CDR2 sequences are KGHSH and LQKENI. This CDR3 region has 13 residues. The CDR3 DNA reads TGTGCCAGCTGTCCGGGACAGAGGTTTGATGCTTTCTTT. It encodes CASCPGQRFDAFF.

This clone was observed a single time. The chain couples TRBV5-4 to TRBJ2-3; 7 positions match TRBD2. The length of the CDR3 is 15 residues. In germline, CDR1 is SGHNT, CDR2 YYREEE (reference sequence). V shed 4 bases, J shed 5 bases, and the junction held 10 bases outside the gene matches. CDR3 sequence: CASSPRSTSRDTQYF. For the CDR3, the DNA is TGTGCCAGCAGCCCCCGCTCGACTAGCCGAGATACGCAGTATTTT.

V is TRBV28 and J is TRBJ2-1, with 9 bases fitting TRBD1. This CDR3 contains 16 residues. The germline gives CDR1 MDHEN, CDR2 SYDVKM. Trimming at V came to 4 bases and at J to 8 bases, leaving 12 bases not matched to a gene. As DNA, the CDR3 is TGTGCCAGCAGTTCAGGACAGGGGAAAAACTATTATGAGCAGTTCTTC. Protein product: CASSSGQGKNYYEQFF.

V usage is TRBV30 and J usage is TRBJ2-1; D is uncertain. Germline V gives CDR1 GTSNPN, CDR2 SVGIG (reference sequence). This CDR3 is 8 amino acids long. The CDR3 nucleotides read TGTTCGAGTAGTGAGCAGTTCTTC. It translates to CSSSEQFF. The full variable domain, rest sourced from reference TRBV30 and TRBJ2-1, is SQTIHQWPATLVQPVGSPLSLECTVEGTSNPNLYWYRQAAGRGLQLLFYSVGIGQISSEVPQNLSASRPQDRQFILSSKKLLLSDSGFYLCSSSEQFFGPGTRLTVL.

The chain combines TRBV4-1 with TRBJ1-5; possible D gene TRBD1, 6 bases. This CDR3 comprises 16 residues. Germline V gene lookup returns CDR1 MGHRA and CDR2 YSYEKL. Trimming removed 2 bases at V and 5 bases at J, with 16 bases between. The DNA of the CDR3 is TGCGCCAGCAGCCAACCAGCCGGACAGATACATCAGCCCCAGCATTTT. It yields the protein CASSQPAGQIHQPQHF.

J is TRBJ1-5 and V is TRBV30, with D unclear. Trimming took 2 bases from V and 0 from J, leaving 14 bases between them. CDR3 size: 16 residues. CDR1 and CDR2 (germline): GTSNPN, SVGIG (reference sequence). CDR3 bases: TGTGCCTGGAGTACCGGGAGTTTTTCTAGCAATCAGCCCCAGCATTTT. Its protein product is CAWSTGSFSSNQPQHF.

The V and J genes are TRBV6-5 and TRBJ2-3; perhaps TRBD1 as D (6 bases). CDR1 is MNHEY, CDR2 SVGAGI, per germline. This CDR3 comprises 14 residues. V shed 2 bases and J shed 1 base, with 7 bases lying between them. The CDR3 region is CASSYTGRTDTQYF. DNA for the CDR3: TGTGCCAGCAGTTACACAGGGCGCACAGATACGCAGTATTTT.

The chain joins TRBV7-9 to TRBJ1-2, with D unclear. CDR1 is SEHNR and CDR2 is FQNEAQ in the germline V gene (reference sequence). Trimming left V 3 bases short and J 2 bases short, with 10 bases between. CDR3 length: 14 amino acids. In DNA, the CDR3 is TGTGCCAGCAGCTTGGTGACGGAGAACTATGGCTACACCTTC. It yields the protein CASSLVTENYGYTF.

The chain recombines TRBV12-5 with TRBJ1-6; the match to TRBD1 covers 9 bases. This CDR3 has 16 residues. CDR1 and CDR2 from the germline V gene are LGHNT and FRNRAP. Trimming took 2 bases from V and 10 from J; bases not matched to a gene: 9. The CDR3 DNA follows: TGTGCTAGTGGTTTGTATTTGGGACAGGGTCAATCACCCCTCCACTTT. It translates to CASGLYLGQGQSPLHF.

The chain joins TRBV7-2 to TRBJ1-2, with 8 bases aligning to TRBD1. The length of the CDR3 is 15 residues. Germline V gives CDR1 SGHTA, CDR2 FQGNSA. Trimming took 3 bases from V and 4 from J; bases not matched to a gene: 7. In DNA, the CDR3 is TGTGCCAGCAGCTTCGGACAGGGCGGCACCTATGGCTACACCTTC. Residues: CASSFGQGGTYGYTF.

V is TRBV7-2 and J is TRBJ2-3; D is possibly TRBD1 (6 bases). V lost 3 bases to trimming and J lost 7 bases, with 11 bases between them. The CDR3 loop spans 13 amino acids. Germline assignment: CDR1 SGHTA and CDR2 FQGNSA. CDR3 residues: CASSFLRGNTQYF. The CDR3 nucleotides read TGTGCCAGCAGCTTTCTGAGGGGGAATACGCAGTATTTT.